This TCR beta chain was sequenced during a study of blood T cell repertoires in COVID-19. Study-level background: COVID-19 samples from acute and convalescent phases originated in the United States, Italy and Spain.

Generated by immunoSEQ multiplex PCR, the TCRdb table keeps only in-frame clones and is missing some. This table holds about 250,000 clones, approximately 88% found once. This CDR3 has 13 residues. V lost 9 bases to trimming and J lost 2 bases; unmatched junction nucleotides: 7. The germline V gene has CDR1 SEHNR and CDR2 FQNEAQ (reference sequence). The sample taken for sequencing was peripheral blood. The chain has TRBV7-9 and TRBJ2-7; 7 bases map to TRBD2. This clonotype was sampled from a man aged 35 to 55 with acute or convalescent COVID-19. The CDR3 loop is CASVGLVAYEQYF. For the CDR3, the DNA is TGTGCCAGTGTAGGACTAGTTGCCTACGAGCAGTACTTC.